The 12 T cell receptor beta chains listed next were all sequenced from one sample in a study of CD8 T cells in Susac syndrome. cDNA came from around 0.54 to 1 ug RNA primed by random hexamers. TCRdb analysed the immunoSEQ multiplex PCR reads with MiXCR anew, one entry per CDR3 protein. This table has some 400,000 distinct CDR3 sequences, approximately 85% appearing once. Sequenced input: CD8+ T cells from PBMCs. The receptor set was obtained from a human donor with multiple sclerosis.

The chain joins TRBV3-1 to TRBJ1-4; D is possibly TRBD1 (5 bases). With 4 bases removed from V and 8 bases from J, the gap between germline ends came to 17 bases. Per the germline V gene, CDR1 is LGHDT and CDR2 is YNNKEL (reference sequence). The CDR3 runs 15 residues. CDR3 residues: CASSPGIGAGEKLFF. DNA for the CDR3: TGTGCCAGCAGCCCCGGAATCGGGGCCGGGGAAAAACTGTTTTTT. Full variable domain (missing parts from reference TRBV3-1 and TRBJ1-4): DTAVSQTPKYLVTQMGNDKSIKCEQNLGHDTMYWYKQDSKKFLKIMFSYNNKELIINETVPNRFSPKSPDKAHLNLHINSLELGDSAVYFCASSPGIGAGEKLFFGSGTQLSVL.

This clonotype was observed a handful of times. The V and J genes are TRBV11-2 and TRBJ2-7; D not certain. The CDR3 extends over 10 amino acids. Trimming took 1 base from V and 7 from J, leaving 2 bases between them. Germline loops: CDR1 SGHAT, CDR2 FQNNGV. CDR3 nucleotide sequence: TGTGCCAGCAGCTTAGTTGAGCAGTACTTC. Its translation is CASSLVEQYF. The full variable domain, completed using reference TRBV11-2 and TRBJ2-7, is EAGVAQSPRYKIIEKRQSVAFWCNPISGHATLYWYQQILGQGPKLLIQFQNNGVVDDSQLPKDRFSAERLKGVDSTLKIQPAKLEDSAVYLCASSLVEQYFGPGTRLTVT.

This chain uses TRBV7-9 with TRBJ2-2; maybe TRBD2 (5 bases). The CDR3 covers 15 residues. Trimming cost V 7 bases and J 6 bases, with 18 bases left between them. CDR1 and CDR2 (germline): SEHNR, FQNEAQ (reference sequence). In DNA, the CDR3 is TGTGCCAGCAATTTAGGAGGAGCCGACGCCGGGGAGCTGTTTTTT. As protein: CASNLGGADAGELFF.

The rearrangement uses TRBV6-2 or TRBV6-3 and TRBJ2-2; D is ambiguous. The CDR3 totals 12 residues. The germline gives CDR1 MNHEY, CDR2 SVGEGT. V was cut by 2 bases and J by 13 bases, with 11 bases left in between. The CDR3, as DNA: TGTGCCAGCAGTTACACCGCCGATGGGCTGTTTTTT. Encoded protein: CASSYTADGLFF.

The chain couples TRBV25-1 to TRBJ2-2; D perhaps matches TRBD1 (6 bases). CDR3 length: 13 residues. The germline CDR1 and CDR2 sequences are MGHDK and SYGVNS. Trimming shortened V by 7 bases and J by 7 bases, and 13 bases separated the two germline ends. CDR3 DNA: TGTGCCAGCAACGTAGGGGGTATCGGGGAGCTGTTTTTT. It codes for CASNVGGIGELFF.

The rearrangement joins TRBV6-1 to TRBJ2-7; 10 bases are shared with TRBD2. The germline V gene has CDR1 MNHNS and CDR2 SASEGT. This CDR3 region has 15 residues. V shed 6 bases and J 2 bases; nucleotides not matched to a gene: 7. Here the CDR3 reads CASSGLLAGAYEQYF. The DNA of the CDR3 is TGTGCCAGCAGCGGTCTTCTAGCGGGAGCCTACGAGCAGTACTTC.

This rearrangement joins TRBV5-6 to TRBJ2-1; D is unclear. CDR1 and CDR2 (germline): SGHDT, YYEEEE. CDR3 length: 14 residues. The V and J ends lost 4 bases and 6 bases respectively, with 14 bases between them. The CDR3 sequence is CASSLGLQPNEQFF. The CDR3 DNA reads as TGTGCCAGCAGCCTCGGCCTACAACCCAATGAGCAGTTCTTC.

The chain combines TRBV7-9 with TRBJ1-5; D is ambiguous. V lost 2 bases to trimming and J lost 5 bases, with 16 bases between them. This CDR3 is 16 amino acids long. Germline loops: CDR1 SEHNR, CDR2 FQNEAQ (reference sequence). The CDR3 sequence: CASSLSAITGDQPQHF. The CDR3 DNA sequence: TGTGCCAGCAGCTTAAGTGCCATTACGGGTGATCAGCCCCAGCATTTT.

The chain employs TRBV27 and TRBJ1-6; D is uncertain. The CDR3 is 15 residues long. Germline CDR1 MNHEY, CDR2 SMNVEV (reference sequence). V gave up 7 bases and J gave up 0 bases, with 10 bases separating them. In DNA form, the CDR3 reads TGTGCCAGCATGGTTTTGGGCTCCTATAATTCACCCCTCCACTTT. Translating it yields CASMVLGSYNSPLHF.

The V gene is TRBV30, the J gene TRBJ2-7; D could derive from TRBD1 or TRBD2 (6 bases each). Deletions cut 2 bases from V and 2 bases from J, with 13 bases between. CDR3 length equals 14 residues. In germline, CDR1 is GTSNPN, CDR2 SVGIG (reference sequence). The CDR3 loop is CAWSYVEGAYEQYF. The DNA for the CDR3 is TGTGCCTGGAGTTACGTGGAGGGGGCCTACGAGCAGTACTTC.

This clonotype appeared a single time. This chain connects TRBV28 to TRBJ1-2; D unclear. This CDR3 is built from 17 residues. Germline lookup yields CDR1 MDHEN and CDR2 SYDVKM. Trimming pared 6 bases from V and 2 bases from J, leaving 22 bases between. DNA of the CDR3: TGTGCCAGCAGGGCCCATCCCCGCGGTCAGCAGAACTATGGCTACACCTTC. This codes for CASRAHPRGQQNYGYTF.

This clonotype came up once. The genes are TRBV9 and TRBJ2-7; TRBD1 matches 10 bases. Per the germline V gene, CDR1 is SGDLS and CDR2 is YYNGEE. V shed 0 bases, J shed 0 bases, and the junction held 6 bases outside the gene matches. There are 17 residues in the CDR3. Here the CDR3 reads CASSVATGTGVSYEQYF. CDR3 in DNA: TGTGCCAGCAGCGTAGCAACCGGGACAGGGGTCTCCTACGAGCAGTACTTC.